This is a list of T cell receptor beta chains from one sample in a study of tumor and adjacent non-tumor tissue in lung cancer. TCRdb redid the calling of the multiplex PCR reads with MiXCR, one entry per CDR3 protein. The table shows some 73,000 distinct CDR3 sequences, with approximately 81% occurring only once. Input material: distant non-tumor lung tissue. The receptors here all came from a man in his 60s with non-small cell lung cancer. CDR3s include the opening cysteine and the closing phenylalanine or tryptophan. A D gene is named only where the DNA matches it firmly. A clone size is listed for some rows: how often the clone was seen (once, few, many), or a class if it is expanded.

d_call	clone_size	v_call	j_call	cdr3_aa	cdr3_nt
NA	NA	TRBV11-2	TRBJ1-1	CAISLVGGSTEVFF	TGTGCCATCAGCTTAGTCGGGGGGAGCACTGAAGTTTTCTTT
NA	NA	TRBV20-1	TRBJ2-1	CSVRTSGVNQQFF	TGCAGTGTTAGAACTAGTGGTGTCAATCAGCAGTTCTTC
NA	many	TRBV10-3	TRBJ2-7	CAISDPNREQYF	TGTGCCATCAGTGACCCGAATCGCGAGCAGTACTTC
TRBD2	NA	TRBV4-1	TRBJ2-1	CASSQDFGGARQLFF	TGCGCCAGCAGCCAAGATTTCGGGGGGGCCCGGCAGCTGTTCTTC
NA	NA	TRBV11-3	TRBJ1-5	CASSTPLAGVSDTQHF	TGTGCCAGCAGCACCCCACTAGCGGGAGTTTCAGATACGCAGCATTTT
NA	NA	TRBV4-2	TRBJ1-1	CVSSQVGQLENTETFF	TGTGTCAGCAGCCAAGTCGGACAGCTTGAGAACACTGAAACCTTCTTT
NA	few	TRBV20-1	TRBJ2-5	CSARELWGAQETQYF	TGTAGTGCTAGAGAGTTGTGGGGGGCCCAAGAGACCCAGTACTTC
NA	NA	TRBV7-6	TRBJ1-2	CARSSGRGYTF	TGTGCCCGCAGCTCAGGGAGGGGCTACACCTTC
NA	NA	TRBV11-2	TRBJ1-1	CTSSLGTVVRDTEAFF	TGTACCAGCAGCTTAGGGACGGTTGTAAGGGACACTGAAGCTTTCTTT
NA	many	TRBV6-2/TRBV6-3	TRBJ2-3	CASSSDYPDTQYF	TGTGCCAGCAGTTCAGATTACCCAGATACGCAGTATTTT
TRBD2	NA	TRBV6-2/TRBV6-3	TRBJ2-7	CASSYPLASYEQYF	TGTGCCAGCAGTTACCCACTAGCGTCATACGAACAGTACTTC